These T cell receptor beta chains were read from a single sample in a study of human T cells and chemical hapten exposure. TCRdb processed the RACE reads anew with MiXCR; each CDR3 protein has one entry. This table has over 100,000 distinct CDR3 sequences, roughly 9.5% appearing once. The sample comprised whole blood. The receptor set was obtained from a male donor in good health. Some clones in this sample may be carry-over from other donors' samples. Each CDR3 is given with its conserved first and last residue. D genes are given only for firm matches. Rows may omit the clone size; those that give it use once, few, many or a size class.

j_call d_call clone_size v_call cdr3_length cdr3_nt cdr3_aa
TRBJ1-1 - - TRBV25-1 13 TGTGCCAGCAGGCCACAGGGGAACACTGAAGCTTTCTTT CASRPQGNTEAFF
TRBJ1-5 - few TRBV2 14 TGTGCCAGCAGTGACACAGGGAGCAATCAGCCCCAGCATTTT CASSDTGSNQPQHF
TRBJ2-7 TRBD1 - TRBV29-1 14 TGCAGCGTTGCAGGAAGGACAGGGTGGGTCGAGCAGTACTTC CSVAGRTGWVEQYF
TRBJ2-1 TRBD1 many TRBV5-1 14 TGCGCCAGCAGCTTGCGACAGGGGGGGGATGAGCAGTTCTTC CASSLRQGGDEQFF
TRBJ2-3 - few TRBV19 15 TGTGCCAGTGCTGCAGGGCAGACTAGCACAGATACGCAGTATTTT CASAAGQTSTDTQYF
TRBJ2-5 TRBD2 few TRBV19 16 TGTGCCAGTAGTCCCACATGGACTAGCGGGGTCGAGACCCAGTACTTC CASSPTWTSGVETQYF
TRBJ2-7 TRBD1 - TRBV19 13 TGTGCCAGTGCTAGGGGGCTGAGTTACGAGCAGTACTTC CASARGLSYEQYF
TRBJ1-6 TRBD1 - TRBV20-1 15 TGCAGTGCTAGAGAGCGCGGGACAGGGAATTCACCCCTCCACTTT CSARERGTGNSPLHF
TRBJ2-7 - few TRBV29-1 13 TGCAGCGTTGATGCACAGTCCAGCGGGGAGCAGTACTTC CSVDAQSSGEQYF
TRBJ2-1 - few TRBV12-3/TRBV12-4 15 TGTGCCAGCAGCCCGACTAGGCCGGGCAATGGGGAGCAGTTCTTC CASSPTRPGNGEQFF
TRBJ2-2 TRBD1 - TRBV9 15 TGTGCCAGCAGCGGGGGACAGTCGAACACCGGGGAGCTGTTTTTT CASSGGQSNTGELFF
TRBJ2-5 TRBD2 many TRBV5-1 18 TGCGCCAGCAGCTACCCGGGACTAGCGGGAGGGCTCCAAGAGACCCAGTACTTC CASSYPGLAGGLQETQYF
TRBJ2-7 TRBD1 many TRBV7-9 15 TGTGCCAGCAGCCTAACTACAGGGGCGGCGGCCGAGCAGTACTTC CASSLTTGAAAEQYF
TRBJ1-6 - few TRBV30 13 TGTGCCTGGAGGGACAGTTATAATTCACCCCTCCACTTT CAWRDSYNSPLHF
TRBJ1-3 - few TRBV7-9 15 TGTGCCAGCAGCTTAGGGGGTGGTGCTGGAAACACCATATATTTT CASSLGGGAGNTIYF
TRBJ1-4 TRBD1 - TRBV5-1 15 TGCGCCAGCAGCTTGGAGTACAGGGGGCTTGAAAAACTGTTTTTT CASSLEYRGLEKLFF